These 20 T cell receptor beta chains were all obtained from the same sample, sequenced in a study of T cell changes during pregnancy in multiple sclerosis. Produced via immunoSEQ multiplex PCR; TCRdb's table is partial and in-frame only. The table lists 55,000 to 65,000 clones, around 93% of them singletons, with roughly 0.35% in the top ten. This material consisted of CD4+ T cells from peripheral blood mononuclear cells, taken before pregnancy. These receptors all come from a female donor with multiple sclerosis, enrolled in a pregnancy study.

The chain recombines TRBV5-1 with TRBJ2-2; 10 positions match TRBD1. The V gene end was trimmed by 3 bases and the J gene end by 4 bases; junction bases not matched to a gene: 6. Germline CDR1 and CDR2: SGHRS and YFSETQ. This CDR3 has 16 residues. CDR3 region: CASSSGQGVSTGELFF. The CDR3 DNA reads as TGCGCCAGCAGCTCCGGACAGGGGGTCAGCACCGGGGAGCTGTTTTTT.

CDR3 sequence reads: CASSVASGIRYMNTEAFF. The CDR3 coding sequence is TGTGCCAGCAGCGTAGCTTCAGGGATCCGGTACATGAACACTGAAGCTTTCTTT. V gene TRBV9 combines with J gene TRBJ1-1, with D possibly being TRBD1 (5 bases). CDR3 length equals 18 residues. Germline V lookup: CDR1 SGDLS, CDR2 YYNGEE. Deletions cut 0 bases from V and 0 bases from J, with 18 bases between. The whole variable domain, filled in from reference TRBV9 and TRBJ1-1, reads DSGVTQTPKHLITATGQRVTLRCSPRSGDLSVYWYQQSLDQGLQFLIQYYNGEERAKGNILERFSAQQFPDLHSELNLSSLELGDSALYFCASSVASGIRYMNTEAFFGQGTRLTVV.

A single count supports this clone. The CDR3 nucleotides read TGTGCCAGCACAAGGGGGAGCTACGAGCAGTACTTC. Protein sequence: CASTRGSYEQYF. The chain couples TRBV28 to TRBJ2-7; D is possibly TRBD1 (6 bases). The CDR3 contains 12 residues. V lost 7 bases and J 3 bases, leaving 10 bases between the germline ends. In germline, CDR1 is MDHEN, CDR2 SYDVKM.

The chain is built from TRBV27 and TRBJ2-3; 13 nucleotides align to TRBD2. The CDR3 covers 16 residues. V was clipped by 5 bases and J by 6 bases; unmatched bases: 8. The germline CDR1 and CDR2 sequences are MNHEY and SMNVEV (reference sequence). Here the CDR3 DNA reads TGTGCCAGCAGTCGACGGACTAGCGGGAGTGGGGATACGCAGTATTTT. Protein: CASSRRTSGSGDTQYF.

This chain connects TRBV6-1 to TRBJ1-1, with a tentative D call TRBD1 (5 bases). In germline, CDR1 is MNHNS, CDR2 SASEGT. V lost 7 bases and J 5 bases, leaving 14 bases between the germline ends. The CDR3 is 13 residues long. As DNA, the CDR3 is TGTGCCAGCACTACAGGTCCTGGGACTGAAGCTTTCTTT. Protein: CASTTGPGTEAFF.

The CDR3 bases are TGTGCCAGCAGCTCCCCGGGACAGGGTGGTTTTAACTATGGCTACACCTTC. This encodes CASSSPGQGGFNYGYTF. The chain links TRBV5-4 to TRBJ1-2; 9 nucleotides line up with TRBD1. The CDR3 totals 17 residues. Trimming removed 3 bases from V and 1 base from J; junction bases left unmatched: 10. Germline CDR1 and CDR2: SGHNT and YYREEE (reference sequence).

The chain carries TRBV28 and TRBJ1-1; D unclear. CDR1 and CDR2 (germline): MDHEN, SYDVKM. V was cut by 6 bases and J by 3 bases, with 11 bases left in between. This CDR3 region has 13 residues. The CDR3 DNA reads as TGTGCCAGCAGCTCCATGAGATACACTGAAGCTTTCTTT. This sequence encodes CASSSMRYTEAFF.

This rearrangement joins TRBV9 to TRBJ2-1; 10 bases line up with TRBD2. The CDR3 has 15 residues. CDR1 SGDLS and CDR2 YYNGEE come from the germline V gene. V was clipped by 3 bases and J by 4 bases; unmatched bases: 4. In DNA form, the CDR3 reads TGTGCCAGCAGCGCCGTAGCGGGAGGTTACAATGAGCAGTTCTTC. Residues: CASSAVAGGYNEQFF. Supplemented by reference TRBV9 and TRBJ2-1, the full variable domain reads DSGVTQTPKHLITATGQRVTLRCSPRSGDLSVYWYQQSLDQGLQFLIQYYNGEERAKGNILERFSAQQFPDLHSELNLSSLELGDSALYFCASSAVAGGYNEQFFGPGTRLTVL.

V gene TRBV2 combines with J gene TRBJ1-1; a possible D gene is TRBD1 (5 bases). CDR1 and CDR2 from the germline V gene are SNHLY and FYNNEI. V was trimmed by 4 bases and J by 2 bases, leaving 8 bases between them. The CDR3 covers 13 residues. The chain's CDR3 is CASSGQGNTEAFF. CDR3 bases: TGTGCCAGCAGTGGTCAGGGAAACACTGAAGCTTTCTTT.

This rearrangement joins TRBV29-1 to TRBJ2-1; TRBD2 might be the D (6 bases). V shed 5 bases and J shed 3 bases, with 8 bases lying between them. Germline-derived CDR1 and CDR2 are SQVTM and ANQGSEA. The CDR3 extends over 12 amino acids. CDR3 region: CSVSGLYNEQFF. CDR3 bases: TGCAGCGTTTCGGGACTCTACAATGAGCAGTTCTTC.

The gene calls are TRBV5-1 and TRBJ2-7; perhaps TRBD1 as D (6 bases). This CDR3 region has 11 residues. Trimming removed 6 bases from V and 3 bases from J, with 7 bases in between. The V gene's germline CDR1 is SGHRS and CDR2 YFSETQ. The CDR3 reads CASKGGYEQYF. The DNA for the CDR3 is TGCGCCAGCAAAGGGGGCTACGAGCAGTACTTC.

This clone showed up just once. The V call is TRBV10-3, the J call TRBJ2-5, with D tentatively TRBD2 (7 bases). This CDR3 spans 11 amino acids. V was cut by 8 bases and J by 5 bases, with 9 bases left in between. Germline CDR1 is ENHRY and CDR2 is SYGVKD. The CDR3 nucleotides read TGTGCCATCGGGGGGGCCGAGACCCAGTACTTC. This gives the protein CAIGGAETQYF.

V is TRBV6-5 and J is TRBJ1-5; the D is unclear. The V gene's germline CDR1 is MNHEY and CDR2 SVGAGI. Between the trimmed V and J ends, which lost 2 bases and 7 bases, there was a span of 9 bases. The CDR3 consists of 13 residues. CDR3 protein: CASSYAIEQPQHF. CDR3 nucleotides: TGTGCCAGCAGTTACGCCATAGAGCAGCCCCAGCATTTT.

The V call is TRBV6-1, the J call TRBJ1-3, with 7 bases matching TRBD1. The CDR3 has 14 amino acids. Germline lookup yields CDR1 MNHNS and CDR2 SASEGT. Trimming took 6 bases from V and 2 from J; bases not matched to a gene: 4. The CDR3 nucleotides are TGTGCCAGCAGAAGGCAGGGGGCTGGAAACACCATATATTTT. Its protein is CASRRQGAGNTIYF.

The V and J genes are TRBV4-3 and TRBJ1-2; 7 bases are shared with TRBD1. The germline V gene has CDR1 LGHNA and CDR2 YSLEER. Trimming removed 1 base from V and 3 bases from J; junction bases left unmatched: 5. This CDR3 comprises 15 residues. The CDR3 reads CASSQGGQAYYGYTF. For the CDR3, the DNA is TGCGCCAGCAGCCAAGGAGGACAGGCGTACTATGGCTACACCTTC.

The V and J genes are TRBV4-3 and TRBJ1-2; possible D gene TRBD1, 6 bases. Trimming pared 0 bases from V and 2 bases from J, leaving 10 bases between. The germline V gene has CDR1 LGHNA and CDR2 YSLEER. The CDR3 spans 15 residues. Written as DNA, the CDR3 is TGCGCCAGCAGCCAAGAGGACAGAGGCAACTATGGCTACACCTTC. The encoded protein is CASSQEDRGNYGYTF.

Regarding this clone: Germline and junction disagree at one end, which may indicate a read error. The rearrangement joins TRBV20-1 to TRBJ1-1; D call uncertain. Germline assignment: CDR1 DFQATT and CDR2 SNEGSKA (reference sequence). CDR3 length equals 11 residues. CDR3 in DNA: TGCAGTGCTAGTCAAGCGGCAGGCACCCTCTTT. It translates to CSASQAAGTLF.

The rearrangement uses TRBV18 and TRBJ2-2, with TRBD1 as a possible D gene (6 bases). The germline CDR1 and CDR2 sequences are KGHSH and LQKENI. V was trimmed by 3 bases and J by 1 base, leaving 12 bases between them. The length of the CDR3 is 16 residues. The CDR3 bases are TGTGCCAGCTCACCCCGAACAGGGCGGAACACCGGGGAGCTGTTTTTT. The encoded protein is CASSPRTGRNTGELFF.

This clone showed up just once. The chain carries TRBV27 and TRBJ1-4; tentative D call: TRBD1 (5 bases). This CDR3 is built from 12 residues. Germline loops: CDR1 MNHEY, CDR2 SMNVEV (reference sequence). V lost 6 bases, J lost 13 bases, and 15 bases lay in between. CDR3 in DNA: TGTGCCAGCAGAACCGGGACTCATAGACTGTTTTTT. It specifies CASRTGTHRLFF. The full variable domain, completed using reference TRBV27 and TRBJ1-4, is EAQVTQNPRYLITVTGKKLTVTCSQNMNHEYMSWYRQDPGLGLRQIYYSMNVEVTDKGDVPEGYKVSRKEKRNFPLILESPSPNQTSLYFCASRTGTHRLFFGSGTQLSVL.

This chain's CDR3 is CSAYYTGELFF. CDR3 in DNA: TGCAGTGCTTACTACACCGGGGAGCTGTTTTTT. The chain couples TRBV20-1 to TRBJ2-2, with D hard to call. Germline CDR1 DFQATT, CDR2 SNEGSKA (reference sequence). This CDR3 has 11 residues. V was cut by 5 bases and J by 3 bases, with 4 bases left in between.